A single sample gave rise to the 5 T cell receptor beta chains below, sequenced in a study of shared clonotypes between healthy human individuals. CD45RO-negative cells were positively selected for CCR7, leaving out terminally differentiated effector memory CD45RA+ cells. Profiling relied on immunoSEQ multiplex PCR, and the TCRdb table lists in-frame clones only, not all of them. The sample carries approximately 2,000,000 clones, over 85% recorded once. The sequenced material came from naive CD8+ T cells from PBMCs. These receptors all stem from a man aged 18 to 29 in good health. Some clones in this sample may be carry-over from other donors' samples.

V gene TRBV10-3 combines with J gene TRBJ1-5; TRBD1 aligns across 7 bases. Looked up from germline, CDR1 is ENHRY and CDR2 is SYGVKD. Trimming removed 0 bases from V and 2 bases from J; junction bases left unmatched: 7. The CDR3 runs 17 residues. The CDR3 DNA sequence: TGTGCCATCAGTGAGTCGACAGGGCGGCAGGGCAATCAGCCCCAGCATTTT. Its protein is CAISESTGRQGNQPQHF.

This clone is a singleton in its sample. The chain uses TRBV7-2 and TRBJ2-7, with TRBD1 as a possible D gene (6 bases). There are 14 residues in the CDR3. Per the germline V gene, CDR1 is SGHTA and CDR2 is FQGNSA. V gave up 5 bases and J gave up 9 bases, with 20 bases separating them. The CDR3 protein is CASSARDNLLLQYF. As DNA, the CDR3 is TGTGCCAGCAGCGCCCGGGACAATCTACTCCTGCAGTACTTC. The entire variable domain, with the rest obtained from reference TRBV7-2 and TRBJ2-7, is as follows: GAGVSQSPSNKVTEKGKDVELRCDPISGHTALYWYRQSLGQGLEFLIYFQGNSAPDKSGLPSDRFSAERTGGSVSTLTIQRTQQEDSAVYLCASSARDNLLLQYFGPGTRLTVT.

This clone has a single count. Other DNA variants within this sample encode the same CDR3. The rearrangement links TRBV9 to TRBJ2-2; 7 bases match TRBD1. V lost 2 bases to trimming and J lost 1 base; unmatched junction nucleotides: 5. There are 16 residues in the CDR3. CDR1 and CDR2 (germline): SGDLS, YYNGEE. CDR3 coding DNA: TGTGCCAGCAGCGTCTCCTCAGGGGGGAACACCGGGGAGCTGTTTTTT. The encoded protein is CASSVSSGGNTGELFF.

The chain combines TRBV6-6 with TRBJ2-1, with 7 nucleotides matching TRBD1. The germline V gene encodes CDR1 MNHNY and CDR2 SVGAGI (reference sequence). V lost 5 bases and J lost 7; bases outside the gene matches: 8. The length of the CDR3 is 14 residues. CDR3 residues: CASSNHRGANEQFF. CDR3 DNA: TGTGCCAGCAGTAACCACAGGGGAGCAAATGAGCAGTTCTTC.

The rearrangement uses TRBV19 and TRBJ2-2, with D perhaps matching TRBD1 (5 bases). There are 16 residues in the CDR3. The germline gives CDR1 LNHDA, CDR2 SQIVND (reference sequence). The V end was cut by 5 bases, the J end by 1 base, with 14 bases between. CDR3 coding DNA: TGTGCCAGTAGTTCCCGACAGCGACTGAACACCGGGGAGCTGTTTTTT. It yields the protein CASSSRQRLNTGELFF.